The clone carrying this TCR beta chain was seen ten or more times. What it binds is unknown. The data originate from a study of Graves' ophthalmopathy and Graves' hyperthyroidism. Findings of the study overall: Blood also contained most of the expanded thyroid clonotypes above 0.001 frequency.

No donor had other autoimmune disease, uncontrolled infection, pregnancy or lactation. RNA served as the template for amplifying TCR beta CDR3 regions. Scientists carried out first-round RT-PCR using HTBI primers and then a second-round multiplex PCR. Via MiXCR, TCRdb re-called the multiplex PCR reads, giving one row per CDR3 protein. The sample yields approximately 640,000 distinct CDR3 sequences, more than 40% seen once. This clonotype originated in an adult man with Graves' ophthalmopathy. The material sequenced was peripheral blood.

The CDR3 DNA reads TGCAGCGTTGAGTTAGGCAACTATGGCTACACCTTC. It codes for CSVELGNYGYTF. This rearrangement joins TRBV29-1 to TRBJ1-2; the D is unclear. The V end was cut by 3 bases, the J end by 2 bases, with 7 bases between. CDR3 length: 12 amino acids. Germline V gives CDR1 SQVTM, CDR2 ANQGSEA. Filled out from reference TRBV29-1 and TRBJ1-2, the complete variable domain reads SAVISQKPSRDICQRGTSLTIQCQVDSQVTMMFWYRQQPGQSLTLIATANQGSEATYESGFVIDKFPISRPNLTFSTLTVSNMSPEDSSIYLCSVELGNYGYTFGSGTRLTVV.